This T cell receptor (beta chain) came from a study of OX40 agonist ivuxolimab in advanced cancers. In the study overall: Eligibility rules accepted prior anti-PD-1, anti-PD-L1 or anti-CTLA-4 therapy, and around 38% had some. Three patients responded partially, comprising one with hepatocellular carcinoma and two with cutaneous melanoma.

Looked up from germline, CDR1 is MGHRA and CDR2 is YSYEKL. The CDR3 length is 17 residues. Trimming pared 1 base from V and 3 bases from J, leaving 19 bases between. General study points: On average, CD8+ T cells showed a greater number of expanded clones than CD4+.

Libraries were prepared by immunoSEQ multiplex PCR; TCRdb keeps only in-frame clonotypes and omits some of them. In the table there are 35,000 to 45,000 clones, 65% to 80% of which are singletons. Exclusion of a patient followed from autoimmune disease history or systemic immunosuppression. As for this clone: The antigen is undetermined.

The rearrangement joins TRBV4-1 to TRBJ2-7, with a tentative D call TRBD1 (5 bases). This sequence originates from an adult with an advanced solid tumor such as melanoma, head and neck, liver or kidney cancer. The specimen comprised CD4+ or CD8+ T cells sorted from blood, sampled in a trial of the OX40 agonist ivuxolimab. The DNA of the CDR3 is TGCGCCAGCAGCCAAGTGGTTATCAGGGAACGGCACTACGAGCAGTACTTC. Amino acid sequence: CASSQVVIRERHYEQYF.